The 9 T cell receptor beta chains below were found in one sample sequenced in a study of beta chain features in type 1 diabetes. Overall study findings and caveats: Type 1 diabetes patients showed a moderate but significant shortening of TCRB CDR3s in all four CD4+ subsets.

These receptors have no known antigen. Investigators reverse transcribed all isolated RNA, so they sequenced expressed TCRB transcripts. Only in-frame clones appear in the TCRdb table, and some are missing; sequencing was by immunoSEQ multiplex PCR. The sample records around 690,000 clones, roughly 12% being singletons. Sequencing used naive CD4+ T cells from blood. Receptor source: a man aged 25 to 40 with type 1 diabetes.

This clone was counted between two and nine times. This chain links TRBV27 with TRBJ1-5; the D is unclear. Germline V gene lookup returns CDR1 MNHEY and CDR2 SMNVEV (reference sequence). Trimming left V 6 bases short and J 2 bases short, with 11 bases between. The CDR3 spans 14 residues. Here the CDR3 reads CASSQGWGNQPQHF. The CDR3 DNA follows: TGTGCCAGCAGCCAAGGTTGGGGCAATCAGCCCCAGCATTTT.

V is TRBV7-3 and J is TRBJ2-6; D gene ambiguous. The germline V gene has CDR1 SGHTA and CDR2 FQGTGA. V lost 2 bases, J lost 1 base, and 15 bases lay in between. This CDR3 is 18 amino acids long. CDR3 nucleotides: TGTGCCAGCAGCTTAGACCGGGCCGTCCTTTCTGGGGCCAACGTCCTGACTTTC. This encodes CASSLDRAVLSGANVLTF.

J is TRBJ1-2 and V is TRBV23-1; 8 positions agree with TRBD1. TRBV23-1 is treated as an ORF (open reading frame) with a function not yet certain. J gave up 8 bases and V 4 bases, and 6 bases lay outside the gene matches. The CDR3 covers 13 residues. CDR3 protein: CASSRRTGNGYTF. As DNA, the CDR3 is TGCGCCAGCAGTCGTAGGACAGGGAACGGCTACACCTTC.

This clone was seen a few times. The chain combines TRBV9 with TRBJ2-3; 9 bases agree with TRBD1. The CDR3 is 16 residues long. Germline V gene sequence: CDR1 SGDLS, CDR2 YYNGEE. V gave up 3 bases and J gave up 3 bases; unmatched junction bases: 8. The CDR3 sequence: CASSAGTGSGTDTQYF. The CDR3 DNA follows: TGTGCCAGCAGCGCTGGGACAGGGAGTGGTACAGATACGCAGTATTTT.

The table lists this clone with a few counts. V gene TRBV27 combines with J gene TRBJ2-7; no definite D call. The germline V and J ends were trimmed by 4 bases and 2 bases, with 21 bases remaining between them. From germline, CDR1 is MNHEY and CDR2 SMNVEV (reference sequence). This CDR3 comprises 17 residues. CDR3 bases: TGTGCCAGCAGTTCCCTTGGGATTGGGGTTGGGGCCTACGAGCAGTACTTC. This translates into CASSSLGIGVGAYEQYF.

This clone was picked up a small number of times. The CDR3 coding sequence is TGTGCCAGCAGTTACCCGGGACAGAGGGGCTCCTACGAGCAGTACTTC. Translation: CASSYPGQRGSYEQYF. This chain links TRBV6-5 with TRBJ2-7, with 7 bases that match TRBD1. The CDR3 consists of 16 residues. V lost 2 bases, J lost 0 bases, and 7 bases stayed unmatched. CDR1 is MNHEY and CDR2 is SVGAGI in the germline V gene.

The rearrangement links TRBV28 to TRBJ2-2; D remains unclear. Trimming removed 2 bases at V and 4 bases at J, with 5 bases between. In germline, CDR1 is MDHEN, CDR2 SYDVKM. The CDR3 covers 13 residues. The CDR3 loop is CASSLSTTGELFF. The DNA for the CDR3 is TGTGCCAGCAGTTTAAGCACCACCGGGGAGCTGTTTTTT.

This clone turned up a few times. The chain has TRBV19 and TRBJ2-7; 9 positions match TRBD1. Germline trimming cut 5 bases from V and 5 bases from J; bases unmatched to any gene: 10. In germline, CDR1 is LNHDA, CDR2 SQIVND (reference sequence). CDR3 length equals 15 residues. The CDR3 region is CASSEIGTGNHEQYF. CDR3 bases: TGTGCCAGTAGTGAAATCGGGACAGGGAACCACGAGCAGTACTTC.

CDR3 loop: CASSLQSVALNTEAFF. The DNA for the CDR3 is TGTGCCAGCAGCTTACAAAGCGTCGCACTGAACACTGAAGCTTTCTTT. The chain carries TRBV7-2 and TRBJ1-1; D gene uncertain. This CDR3 contains 16 residues. The V gene's germline CDR1 is SGHTA and CDR2 FQGNSA. Trimming pared 2 bases from V and 0 bases from J, leaving 13 bases between.